This TCR beta chain was profiled in a study of control samples from healthy donors and cancer patients. CDR1 is MDHEN and CDR2 is SYDVKM in the germline V gene. Between the trimmed V and J ends, which lost 5 bases and 5 bases, there was a span of 16 bases. This CDR3 region has 15 residues. Assay: immunoSEQ multiplex PCR; the TCRdb copy retains only in-frame clones and omits some. Among tens of thousands of clones listed, roughly 91% were seen once. This receptor was obtained from a woman in her 50s with colorectal cancer. The rearrangement joins TRBV28 to TRBJ2-1; D is possibly TRBD2 (6 bases). The specimen sequenced was PBMCs. CDR3 loop: CASSPNWDSNNEQFF. CDR3 nucleotides: TGTGCCAGCAGTCCTAATTGGGACTCTAACAATGAGCAGTTCTTC.